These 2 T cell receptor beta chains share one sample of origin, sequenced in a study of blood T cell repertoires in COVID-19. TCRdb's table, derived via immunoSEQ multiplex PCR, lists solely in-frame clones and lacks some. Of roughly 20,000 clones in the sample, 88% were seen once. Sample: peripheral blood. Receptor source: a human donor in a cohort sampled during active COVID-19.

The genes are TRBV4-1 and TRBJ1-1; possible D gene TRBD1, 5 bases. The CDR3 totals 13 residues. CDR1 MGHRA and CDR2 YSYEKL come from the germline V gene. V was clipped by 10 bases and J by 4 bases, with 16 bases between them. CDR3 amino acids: CATKRGGSTEAFF. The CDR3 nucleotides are TGCGCCACCAAAAGGGGAGGGTCCACTGAAGCTTTCTTT.

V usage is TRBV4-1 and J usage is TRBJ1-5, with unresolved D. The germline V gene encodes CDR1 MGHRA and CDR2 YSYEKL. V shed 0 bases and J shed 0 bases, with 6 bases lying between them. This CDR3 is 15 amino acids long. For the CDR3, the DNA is TGCGCCAGCAGCCAAGAAACATATAGCAATCAGCCCCAGCATTTT. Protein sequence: CASSQETYSNQPQHF.